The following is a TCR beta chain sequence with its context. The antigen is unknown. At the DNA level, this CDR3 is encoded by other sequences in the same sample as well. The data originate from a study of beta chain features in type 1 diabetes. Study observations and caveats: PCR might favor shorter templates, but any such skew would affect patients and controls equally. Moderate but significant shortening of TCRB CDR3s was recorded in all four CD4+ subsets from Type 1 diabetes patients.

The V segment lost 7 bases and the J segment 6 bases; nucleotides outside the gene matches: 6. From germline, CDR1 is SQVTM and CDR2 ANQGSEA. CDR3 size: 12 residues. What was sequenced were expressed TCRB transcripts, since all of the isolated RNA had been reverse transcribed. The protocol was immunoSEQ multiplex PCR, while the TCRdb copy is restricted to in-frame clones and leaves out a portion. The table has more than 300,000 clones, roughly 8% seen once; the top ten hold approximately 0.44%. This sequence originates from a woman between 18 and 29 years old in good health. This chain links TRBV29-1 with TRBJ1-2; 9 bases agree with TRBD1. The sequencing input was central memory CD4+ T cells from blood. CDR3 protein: CSATDRGNGYTF. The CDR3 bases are TGCAGCGCAACGGACAGGGGTAATGGCTACACCTTC. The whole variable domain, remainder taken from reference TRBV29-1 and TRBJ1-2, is SAVISQKPSRDICQRGTSLTIQCQVDSQVTMMFWYRQQPGQSLTLIATANQGSEATYESGFVIDKFPISRPNLTFSTLTVSNMSPEDSSIYLCSATDRGNGYTFGSGTRLTVV.